Below are 8 T cell receptor beta chains sequenced from a single sample in a study of T cells in women clearing cervical HPV infection. TCRdb's table, derived via immunoSEQ multiplex PCR, lists solely in-frame clones and lacks some. Recorded for this sample: fewer than 30,000 clones. Sequenced sample: blood buffy coat. The receptor set was obtained from a woman aged 18-70 years with a cervical HPV16 infection that either progressed to CIN3+ or cleared (not recorded which).

About this clone: The sequenced fragment ends 3 residues before the CDR3 boundary, so the rest is inferred from the germline J gene. The gene calls are TRBV19 and TRBJ2-4; 11 bases are a match to TRBD1. Per the germline V gene, CDR1 is LNHDA and CDR2 is SQIVND (reference sequence). CDR3 length: 17 amino acids. CDR3 DNA, as far as it was read: TGTGCCAGTAGTATGGCCTCCGGACAGGGGGCGGAGGGTGGT. The encoded protein is CASSMASGQGAEGG. The CDR3 reads in full as CASSMASGQGAEGGQYF.

The CDR3 DNA, read in part, is TGTGCCAGCAAGGCTAGCGGGGGTTGGGAGACC. Translating it yields CASKASGGWET. The full CDR3 protein reads CASKASGGWETQYF. This chain connects TRBV2 to TRBJ2-5; 10 bases match TRBD2. The read is 3 residues too short to cover the CDR3 end, so that end is filled in from the germline J gene. This CDR3 is 14 amino acids long. Germline trimming cut 7 bases from V and 5 bases from J; bases unmatched to any gene: 7. Germline CDR1 is SNHLY and CDR2 is FYNNEI.

Note on this clone: From the germline J gene comes the end of the CDR3, since the read stops 3 residues before it. The V call is TRBV7-3, the J call TRBJ2-2; 12 bases are shared with TRBD1. Germline CDR1 is SGHTA and CDR2 is FQGTGA. The CDR3 contains 21 residues. J was trimmed by 5 bases and V by 0 bases; bases with no gene match: 16. The DNA read from the CDR3 is TGTGCCAGCAGCTTAACCTCTTCCCGGGACAGGGGGCTTCTGGTTACCGGGGAG. This sequence encodes CASSLTSSRDRGLLVTGE. The full CDR3 reads CASSLTSSRDRGLLVTGELFF.

With regard to this clone: The sequenced fragment ends 3 residues before the CDR3 boundary, so the rest is inferred from the germline J gene. This chain connects TRBV6-2 or TRBV6-3 to TRBJ1-2; D is possibly TRBD1 (6 bases). V gave up 5 bases and J gave up 2 bases, with 15 bases separating them. This CDR3 is 15 amino acids long. The germline V gene has CDR1 MNHEY and CDR2 SVGEGT. The CDR3 DNA, read in part, is TGTGCCAGCAGTCGAGATACAGGGACCAACTATGGC. This sequence encodes CASSRDTGTNYG. The CDR3 as a whole reads CASSRDTGTNYGYTF.

In the case of this clone: The CDR3 end falls 3 residues outside the read, so it is completed with the germline J gene. This chain uses TRBV7-9 with TRBJ1-2; 7 bases map to TRBD1. V was clipped by 3 bases and J by 7 bases; unmatched bases: 5. The CDR3 extends over 13 amino acids. The germline V gene encodes CDR1 SEHNR and CDR2 FQNEAQ (reference sequence). The CDR3 sequence: CASSFQGEAGYTF. Partial CDR3 DNA: TGTGCCAGCAGCTTTCAGGGGGAAGCTGGC.

A remark on this clone: The read ends 3 residues before the CDR3 terminus; that terminus is restored from the germline J gene. The V call is TRBV6-1, the J call TRBJ2-1; perhaps TRBD2 as D (7 bases). Trimming took off 0 bases at V and 8 bases at J, with 20 bases between the two ends. The CDR3 spans 17 residues. CDR1 and CDR2 from the germline V gene are MNHNS and SASEGT. CDR3 bases read: TGTGCCAGCAGTGAAGCGTCGCTAGGGGGGGGTACGGATGAG. Translating gives CASSEASLGGGTDE. From start to end, the CDR3 is CASSEASLGGGTDEQFF.

As regards this clone: The read ends 3 residues early relative to the CDR3; the germline J gene fills the gap. V usage is TRBV2 and J usage is TRBJ1-2, with 7 bases fitting TRBD1. In germline, CDR1 is SNHLY, CDR2 FYNNEI. The junction had 10 bases not matched to a gene; V was cut back by 7 bases and J by 5 bases. The CDR3 spans 14 residues. CDR3 DNA (partial): TGTGCCAGCACCGAAATAAGGACAGGTTATGGC. It specifies CASTEIRTGYG. The whole CDR3 protein reads CASTEIRTGYGYTF.

With regard to this clone: The read falls 3 residues short of the CDR3 end, and the missing part is taken from the germline J gene. The chain joins TRBV2 to TRBJ1-6, with D unresolved. CDR1 SNHLY and CDR2 FYNNEI come from the germline V gene. V lost 8 bases and J 8 bases, leaving 13 bases between the germline ends. This CDR3 is 13 amino acids long. CDR3 protein: CASHPERDSPLHF. The CDR3 bases that were read are TGTGCCAGCCACCCGGAGAGGGATTCACCC. The entire variable domain, with the rest obtained from reference TRBV2 and TRBJ1-6, is as follows: EPEVTQTPSHQVTQMGQEVILRCVPISNHLYFYWYRQILGQKVEFLVSFYNNEISEKSEIFDDQFSVERPDGSNFTLKIRSTKLEDSAMYFCASHPERDSPLHFGNGTRLTVT.